The clone carrying this T cell receptor beta chain is a singleton in its sample. Its antigen is still unknown. Unexposed donor CD4+ T cells date from about 2010-2018, before the COVID-19 pandemic. After approximately ten days of culture, CD4+ T cells were isolated. The sample is drawn from a study of CD4 T cells in relation to SARS-CoV-2 and coronaviruses. Across the whole study: ViraFEST: roughly ten-day antigen culture of PBMCs, then TCR beta CDR3 sequencing.

Only in-frame clones appear in the TCRdb table, and some are missing; sequencing was by immunoSEQ multiplex PCR. The sample includes about 19,000 clones, over 65% of them seen just once. V lost 7 bases to trimming and J lost 1 base; unmatched junction nucleotides: 2. Looked up from germline, CDR1 is SQVTM and CDR2 is ANQGSEA. This CDR3 is 13 amino acids long. Study results and caveats: Each donor contributed either pre-pandemic or post-infection samples, not both.

The clonotype comes from a human donor in good health. The chain links TRBV29-1 to TRBJ2-1, with TRBD1 identical over 9 bases. Material: CD4+ T cells from PBMCs, cultured in vitro. The CDR3 protein is CSGGQGSYNEQFF. The CDR3 DNA is TGCAGCGGCGGACAGGGGTCCTACAATGAGCAGTTCTTC.